Below, one TCR beta chain is given with its context. The antigen is unknown. The sample comes from a study of T cell responses to AZD1222 COVID-19 vaccine. Measured with immunoSEQ multiplex PCR; TCRdb has only the in-frame clones, and not every one. The table shows 120,000 or so clones, with more than 85% occurring only once. Study-level findings and limits: Reportedly, nearly half the spike-specific TCRs target unmutated variant regions. The study sampled repertoires only after the peak T cell response.

The TCR sequence derives from an adult in good health. Here the sequenced sample was peripheral blood, taken on day 0 of MenACWY control vaccination.

The CDR3 nucleotides read TGTGCCAGCAGCCCTTCGACAGGGCCAGTTGGCTACACCTTC. It codes for CASSPSTGPVGYTF. This rearrangement joins TRBV3-1 (or the pseudogene TRBV3-2) to TRBJ1-2; 7 nucleotides agree with TRBD1. The V segment lost 4 bases and the J segment 7 bases; nucleotides outside the gene matches: 9. CDR1 LGHDT and CDR2 YNNKEL come from the germline V gene (reference sequence). The CDR3 is made up of 14 amino acids.